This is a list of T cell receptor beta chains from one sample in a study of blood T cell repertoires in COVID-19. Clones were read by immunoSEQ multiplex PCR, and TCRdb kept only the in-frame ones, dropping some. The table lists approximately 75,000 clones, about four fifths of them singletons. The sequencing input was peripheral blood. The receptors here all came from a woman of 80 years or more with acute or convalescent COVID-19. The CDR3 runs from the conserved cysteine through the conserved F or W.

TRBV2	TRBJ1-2	CASSVDRRSNYGYTF
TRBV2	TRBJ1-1	CASSGRGPAFF
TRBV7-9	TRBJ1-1	CASQQGLSEAFF
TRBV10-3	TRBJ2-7	CAISESPDRGLSYEQYF
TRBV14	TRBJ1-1	CASSQGDFRGEAFF
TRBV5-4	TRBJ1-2	CATQQGFNYGYTF
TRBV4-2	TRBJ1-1	CASSQAAGRLSNTEAFF
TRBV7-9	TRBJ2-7	CASIFTSSYEQYF
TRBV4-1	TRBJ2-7	CASSRESSTGTVTSYEQYF
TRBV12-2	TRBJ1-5	CASRRQDRGRGQPQHF
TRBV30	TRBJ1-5	CAWESTGANQPQHF
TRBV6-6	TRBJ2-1	CASGGQGAVVEQFF
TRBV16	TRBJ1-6	CASSQYAGANSPLHF
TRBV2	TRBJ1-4	CASSEGLIQGKGEKLFF
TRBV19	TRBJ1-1	CASSIWGPNTEAFF
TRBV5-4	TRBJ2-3	CASSFAGGGIDTQYF
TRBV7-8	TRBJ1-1	CASSSVGGRVAFF
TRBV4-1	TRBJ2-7	CASSLRSSYEQYF
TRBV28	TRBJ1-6	CASSLGTGDYSPLHF
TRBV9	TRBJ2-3	CASSDDASGGAIVTDTQYF
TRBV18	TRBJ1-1	CASSPLSGTGGRGNAEAFF
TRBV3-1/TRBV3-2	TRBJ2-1	CASSSTSGGANEQFF
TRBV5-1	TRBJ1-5	CASSPWGGGNQPQHF
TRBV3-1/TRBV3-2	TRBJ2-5	CASSRGQGGETQYF
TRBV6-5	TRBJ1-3	CASSTGSSGNTIYF
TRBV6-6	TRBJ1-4	CASSKESNNEKLFF
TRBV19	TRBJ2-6	CATSGGVTSGANVLTF
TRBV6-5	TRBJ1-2	CASSSPTAAVYGYTF
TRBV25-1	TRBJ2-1	CASSPEQGRVYEQFF
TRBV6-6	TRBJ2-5	CASSYDRGLRETQYF
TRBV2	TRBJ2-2	CASNRDFNTGELFF
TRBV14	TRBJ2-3	CASSPRTRADTQYF
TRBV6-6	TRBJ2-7	CASSYEASGSYEQYF
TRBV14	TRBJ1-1	CASSQDGYLRGAFF
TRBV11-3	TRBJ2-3	CASSLDSSTDTQYF
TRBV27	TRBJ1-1	CASSSAGNTEAFF
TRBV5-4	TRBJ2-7	CASSISRGGHEQYF
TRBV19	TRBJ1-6	CASRDSGSSYNSPLHF
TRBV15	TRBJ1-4	CATRGGGSTNEKLFF
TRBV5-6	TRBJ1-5	CASSLAGTGGVYQPQHF
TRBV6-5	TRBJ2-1	CASGRTAYNEQFF
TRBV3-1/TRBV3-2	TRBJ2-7	CATTNAGYEQYF
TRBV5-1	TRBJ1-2	CASSSLQGGYGYTF
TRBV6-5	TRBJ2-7	CASSAPGLRVTEQYF
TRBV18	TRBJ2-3	CASSPSLGTGGPDTQYF
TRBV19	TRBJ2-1	CASSRPGGAEGNEQFF
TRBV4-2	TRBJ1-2	CASSQDQGGNYGYTF
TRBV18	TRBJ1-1	CASSPEDRGFVEAFF
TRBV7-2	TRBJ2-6	CASSLGSYSGANVLTF
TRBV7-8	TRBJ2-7	CASSLHRDSNRYEQYF
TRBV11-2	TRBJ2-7	CASSLRPGQMSYEQYF
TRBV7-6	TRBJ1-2	CASSSGTGPIVGYTF
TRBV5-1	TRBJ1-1	CASSLDVRQGNTEAFF
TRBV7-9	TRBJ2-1	CASSLQGNEQFF
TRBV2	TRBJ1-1	CASTPERGTEAFF
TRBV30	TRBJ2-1	CAWSRGLGSYNEQFF
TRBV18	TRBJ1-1	CASSQQGWNTEAFF